Sequencing of this TCR beta chain was carried out in a study of T cell responses to AZD1222 COVID-19 vaccine. Here immunoSEQ multiplex PCR was the method, and the copy in TCRdb shows in-frame clones only, minus some. In the table there are about 100,000 clones, around nine tenths of which are singletons. Overall study results and limits: Baseline testing showed seropositivity in only a handful of AZD1222 recipients. Donors were mostly white British, more females; clonal diversity possibly underestimated.

On this clone itself: As yet, its antigen is unknown.

Germline-derived CDR1 and CDR2 are KGHSH and LQKENI. The CDR3 loop spans 14 amino acids. Between the trimmed V and J ends, which lost 6 bases and 7 bases, there was a span of 15 bases. Sequenced material: peripheral blood, taken on day 0 of AZD1222 vaccination. The chain uses TRBV18 and TRBJ1-4; D gene unclear. This sequence originates from an adult in good health. CDR3 bases: TGTGCCAGCTCGCCCGGAAAGAAAGGTGAAAAACTGTTTTTT. Protein sequence: CASSPGKKGEKLFF.